Listed below are T cell receptor beta chains from one sample, sequenced in a study of a mutant IDH1 vaccine in newly diagnosed glioma. Their antigens are not known. Some clones are missing from TCRdb's copy, which holds only in-frame ones; the method was immunoSEQ multiplex PCR. The repertoire holds around 29,000 clones, with roughly four fifths as singletons. The sequences come from PBMCs, collected from a glioma patient whose treatment included an IDH1 peptide vaccine. Receptor source: a middle-aged man with glioma. Both conserved end residues are part of each CDR3. A D gene is named only where the DNA matches it firmly. Clone size is stated in some rows and not others, as once, few, many or a class when expanded.

j_call,d_call,clone_size,v_call,cdr3_nt,cdr3_aa
TRBJ2-3,TRBD2,.,TRBV7-9,TGTGCCAGCAGCGGGAGAATAGCGGGGGGTTCCTCTAGCACAGATACGCAGTATTTT,CASSGRIAGGSSSTDTQYF
TRBJ1-1,.,.,TRBV30,TGTGCCTGGGCCATGAACACTGAAGCTTTCTTT,CAWAMNTEAFF
TRBJ2-7,TRBD2,few,TRBV5-1,TGCGCCAGCAGCGAGGCGGGAGGGCGTCGCGAGCAGTACTTC,CASSEAGGRREQYF
TRBJ2-7,TRBD2,.,TRBV15,TGTGCCACCGCCCCGGCGGGAGGGAGTTACGAGCAGTACTTC,CATAPAGGSYEQYF
TRBJ1-5,.,once,TRBV2,TGTGCCAGCAGTGAGGACGGGCAGGGGTTCCAGCCCCAGCATTTT,CASSEDGQGFQPQHF
TRBJ1-5,.,.,TRBV9,TGTGCCAGCAGCGTAGGGGGGTATGCTCAGCCCCAGCATTTT,CASSVGGYAQPQHF
TRBJ2-3,TRBD1,.,TRBV5-4,TGTGCCAGCAGCCCTGGGGACAGAGGCACAGATACGCAGTATTTT,CASSPGDRGTDTQYF
TRBJ2-5,TRBD2,once,TRBV27,TGTGCCAGCAGTGCCCGTCTGTCTAGCGGGAGTGGGGAGACCCAGTACTTC,CASSARLSSGSGETQYF
TRBJ2-3,.,.,TRBV5-1,TGCGCCAGCAGCTCGTCAATCTGGGGGGTCCGGACAGATACGCAGTATTTT,CASSSSIWGVRTDTQYF
TRBJ1-4,.,.,TRBV5-1,TGCGCCAGCAGCACTGCGGGAGGAACTAATGAAAAACTGTTTTTT,CASSTAGGTNEKLFF
TRBJ2-2,TRBD2,.,TRBV5-1,TGCGCCAGCAGGGGGTCTAGCGGGACCGGGGAGCTGTTTTTT,CASRGSSGTGELFF
TRBJ1-1,.,few,TRBV2,TGTGCCAGCAGTGAAGAGGGACAACTCGCAGCTTTCTTT,CASSEEGQLAAFF
TRBJ2-7,.,.,TRBV29-1,TGCAGCGCCGCCGACAGGATTTCCTACGAGCAGTACTTC,CSAADRISYEQYF
TRBJ2-7,.,.,TRBV7-2,TGTGCCAGCAGCCCAAACCGGCAGCCCGAGAGCGAGCAGTACTTC,CASSPNRQPESEQYF